What follows is one T cell receptor (beta chain) and its context. Distinct nucleotide sequences in the sample also encode this CDR3. These data come from a study of blood T cell repertoires in COVID-19. Study as a whole: The United States, Italy and Spain supplied acute and convalescent COVID-19 samples. T cells, B-cell-depleted T cells, or PBMCs supplied cDNA or gDNA.

Per the study methods: Counts of nucleated cells, estimated from reference gene primer amplification, were obtained. Sequenced by immunoSEQ multiplex PCR; TCRdb stores in-frame clones only, minus some. V, J and clone size are taken as reported in that table, and D and trimming were inferred from the DNA itself. The table includes about 300,000 clones, more than 80% detected once. A Seattle source enrolled patients during active infection and followed them longitudinally. Germline values: CDR1 MNHEY, CDR2 SVGAGI. This CDR3 comprises 14 residues. Trimming took 5 bases from V and 4 from J; bases not matched to a gene: 3.

Sequenced input: peripheral blood. The chain employs TRBV6-5 and TRBJ2-1, with 9 bases fitting TRBD1. The receptor's source is a woman younger than 45 with COVID-19, enrolled during active disease. In DNA form, the CDR3 reads TGTGCCAGCAGTCCGGGACAGGGATACAATGAGCAGTTCTTC. Translating it yields CASSPGQGYNEQFF.